This T cell receptor beta chain was profiled in a study of blood T cells in healthy people across ages. It was with a sample-barcoded 5' primer and a J-beta primer mix that a second PCR of roughly 7 to 11 cycles was run. In TCRdb, the 5' RACE reads were re-called with MiXCR into one record per CDR3 protein. The repertoire holds approximately 670,000 distinct CDR3 sequences, with roughly two fifths as singletons. The germline CDR1 and CDR2 sequences are DFQATT and SNEGSKA (reference sequence). The CDR3 has 12 amino acids. V is TRBV20-1 and J is TRBJ1-1; D may be TRBD1 (5 bases). Sequenced sample: blood. This sequence was found in a man at least 80 years old in good health. CDR3 residues: CSEVGTNTEAFF. CDR3 sequence (DNA): TGCAGCGAGGTAGGGACGAACACTGAAGCTTTCTTT.